Presented here are 2 T cell receptor beta chains from one specimen sequenced in a study of T cell repertoires in cytomegalovirus infection. TCRdb reanalysed the reads using MiXCR and keeps one entry per CDR3 protein. The repertoire includes 310,000 or so distinct CDR3 sequences, 20% to 30% of them detected once, and approximately 13% sits in the top ten. The sequencing input was PBMCs. These receptors were obtained from a human donor in good health (CMV status not recorded). Some clones in this sample may be carry-over from other donors' samples.

This clonotype came up many times. The chain links TRBV7-8 to TRBJ2-1, with no clear D. The CDR3 is 17 residues long. Trimming took off 0 bases at V and 0 bases at J, with 12 bases between the two ends. Germline CDR1 SGHVS, CDR2 FQNEAQ. CDR3 sequence reads: CASSLARGRNSYNEQFF. DNA for the CDR3: TGTGCCAGCAGCTTAGCGAGAGGTAGGAACTCCTACAATGAGCAGTTCTTC.

Many counts were recorded for this clonotype. CDR3 protein: CASSLALAGGIQPQHF. The CDR3 DNA is TGTGCCAGCAGCTTAGCCTTGGCAGGGGGGATTCAACCCCAGCATTTT. The chain couples TRBV7-8 to TRBJ1-5, with 7 bases matching TRBD1. This CDR3 spans 16 amino acids. V lost 0 bases, J lost 10 bases, and 12 bases stayed unmatched. Germline V gene data show CDR1 as SGHVS and CDR2 as FQNEAQ.